This TCR beta chain was captured in a study of long-term antiretroviral therapy in people with HIV. For each donor, at least one pre-ART and at least two post-ART PBMC samples were available. There were roughly 0.9-11 million cryopreserved PBMC in the samples before DNA extraction. Details on this clone: Its matching antigen is unknown.

Study results and limitations: HIV repertoires showed narrower CDR3 length ranges than controls. All time points showed a repertoire dominated by clones expanded before ART.

Survey level was the resolution at which the v3.0 immunoSEQ assay ran. Profiling relied on immunoSEQ multiplex PCR, and the TCRdb table lists in-frame clones only, not all of them. The sample has 15,000 to 20,000 clones; approximately 86% are singletons. The CDR3 covers 15 residues. V trimming: 7 bases; J trimming: 5 bases; junction bases outside the gene matches: 9. Germline values: CDR1 LNHDA, CDR2 SQIVND (reference sequence). The source material was unsorted PBMCs, sampled 0.5 years after starting antiretroviral therapy. This chain links TRBV19 with TRBJ2-1; 9 nucleotides line up with TRBD1. This TCR was sampled from a man aged 40-49 years with HIV. In DNA, the CDR3 is TGTGCCAGTATGACTCCGGGACAGGGCCACAATGAGCAGTTCTTC. Protein: CASMTPGQGHNEQFF. Using reference TRBV19 and TRBJ2-1 for the parts outside the CDR3, the full variable domain is DGGITQSPKYLFRKEGQNVTLSCEQNLNHDAMYWYRQDPGQGLRLIYYSQIVNDFQKGDIAEGYSVSREKKESFPLTVTSAQKNPTAFYLCASMTPGQGHNEQFFGPGTRLTVL.